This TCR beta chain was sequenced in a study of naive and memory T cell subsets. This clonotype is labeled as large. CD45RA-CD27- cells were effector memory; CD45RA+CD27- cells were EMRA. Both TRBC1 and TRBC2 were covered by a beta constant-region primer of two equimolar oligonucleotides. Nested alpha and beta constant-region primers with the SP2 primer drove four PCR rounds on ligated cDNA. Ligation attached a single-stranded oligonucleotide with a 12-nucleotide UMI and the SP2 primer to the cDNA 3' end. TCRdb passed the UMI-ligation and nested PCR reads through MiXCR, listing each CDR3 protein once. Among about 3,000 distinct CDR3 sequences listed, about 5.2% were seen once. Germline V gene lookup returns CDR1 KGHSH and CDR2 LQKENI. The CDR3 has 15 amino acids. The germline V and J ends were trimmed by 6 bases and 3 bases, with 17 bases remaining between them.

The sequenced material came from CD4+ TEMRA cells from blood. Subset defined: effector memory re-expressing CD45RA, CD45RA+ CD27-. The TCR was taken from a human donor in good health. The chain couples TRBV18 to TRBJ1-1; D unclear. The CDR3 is CASSQTSRRDTEAFF. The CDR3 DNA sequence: TGTGCCAGCTCCCAGACCAGTCGGAGGGACACTGAAGCTTTCTTT.